Listed below are T cell receptor beta chains from one sample, sequenced in a study of blood T cell repertoires in COVID-19. Some clones are missing from TCRdb's copy, which holds only in-frame ones; the method was immunoSEQ multiplex PCR. The data hold fewer than 250,000 clones, with about 85% observed a single time. Input material: peripheral blood. These receptors all stem from a man aged 30 to 39 with acute or convalescent COVID-19. Both conserved end residues are part of each CDR3. The size of a clone is reported for some rows only, either as once, few or many, or as a class for expanded clones.

V gene,J gene,CDR3 length,clone size,CDR3 protein
TRBV6-1,TRBJ2-5,15,NA,CASSEYWTGLETQYF
TRBV5-5,TRBJ2-2,16,NA,CASSLETGINTGELFF
TRBV6-5,TRBJ1-6,14,few,CASRIDRTYSPLHF
TRBV5-1,TRBJ2-1,15,NA,CASSLAVGGYNEQFF
TRBV5-1,TRBJ1-2,18,NA,CASSLFAGQGGTPNGYTF
TRBV5-6,TRBJ2-2,17,NA,CASSPLGGAGYTGELFF
TRBV29-1,TRBJ2-3,13,NA,CSVEGGAPDTQYF
TRBV10-2,TRBJ2-5,13,NA,CASSVTRVETQYF
TRBV15,TRBJ2-7,16,NA,CATSSLGQGATYEQYF
TRBV6-5,TRBJ2-3,15,NA,CASSHMGGITDTQYF
TRBV7-2,TRBJ2-5,16,NA,CASSQRYSGSGETQYF
TRBV21-1,TRBJ1-2,16,NA,CASNPQGAFDDYGYTF
TRBV7-9,TRBJ1-5,19,NA,CASSLASTADRGINQPQHF
TRBV16,TRBJ2-7,14,NA,CASSQSPRTYEQYF
TRBV9,TRBJ2-3,14,NA,CASSDGTGTDTQYF
TRBV3-1/TRBV3-2,TRBJ2-2,14,few,CASSQVPGVGELFF
TRBV27,TRBJ1-5,15,NA,CASSTRGHSNQPQHF
TRBV24-1,TRBJ2-3,17,once,CATSEYLGRGHTDTQYF
TRBV18,TRBJ1-1,14,NA,CASSPRQENTEAFF
TRBV3-1/TRBV3-2,TRBJ2-3,15,NA,CASSWTPTSTDTQYF
TRBV5-8,TRBJ1-6,18,NA,CASSLGSGAPVFNSPLHF
TRBV4-2,TRBJ1-1,13,NA,CASSQSLDTEAFF
TRBV5-5,TRBJ2-1,16,NA,CASSLPHTGGGDEQFF
TRBV28,TRBJ2-7,13,NA,CASKRTGGYEQYF
TRBV11-2,TRBJ2-3,17,once,CASSLTQAGGLTDTQYF
TRBV19,TRBJ2-3,16,NA,CASSRAHQPSTDTQYF
TRBV18,TRBJ1-3,14,NA,CASRTGSSGNTIYF
TRBV3-1/TRBV3-2,TRBJ1-2,14,NA,CASSARDRGSGYTF
TRBV2,TRBJ2-7,14,few,CASHRLGISGEQYF
TRBV15,TRBJ2-1,17,NA,CATSRGAGAQLRNEQFF
TRBV9,TRBJ2-3,16,NA,CASSVDSGGARDTQYF
TRBV5-6,TRBJ2-7,15,NA,CASSRRTSGFAEQYF
TRBV9,TRBJ1-2,11,NA,CASSSRYGYTF
TRBV29-1,TRBJ2-1,13,NA,CSGLQGPYNEQFF
TRBV6-6,TRBJ2-1,16,NA,CASSLPSGQGYNEQFF
TRBV18,TRBJ2-1,16,once,CATEITRGSSYNEQFF
TRBV5-5,TRBJ2-7,15,NA,CASSGGLSPLYEQYF
TRBV18,TRBJ1-4,16,NA,CASSPSAAGGTEKLFF
TRBV27,TRBJ1-1,13,NA,CASRDRGNTEAFF
TRBV7-2,TRBJ2-7,15,NA,CASSSTGGAGIEQYF
TRBV21-1,TRBJ2-1,15,NA,CASSKGSIGTREQFF
TRBV6-2/TRBV6-3,TRBJ1-5,14,NA,CASSLAASSLPQHF
TRBV6-1,TRBJ1-6,13,NA,CASSEHPRRPLHF
TRBV5-1,TRBJ2-7,14,once,CASSFRDSEYEQYF
TRBV7-4,TRBJ2-7,16,NA,CASSFLPGTGPYEQYF
TRBV19,TRBJ2-1,15,NA,CASRLAALSYNEQFF
TRBV11-2,TRBJ1-3,13,NA,CASSPGMSNTIYF
TRBV7-9,TRBJ2-7,15,NA,CASSLEVAGVSGQYF
TRBV6-5,TRBJ2-1,15,NA,CASRKTGSFYNEQFF
TRBV10-3,TRBJ2-3,15,NA,CAIGAGGQSTDTQYF
TRBV5-4,TRBJ1-6,15,once,CASSYNRGQNSPLHF
TRBV15,TRBJ1-5,18,NA,CATSTTTGGRDSNQPQHF
TRBV18,TRBJ2-2,14,NA,CASSPEKGTGELFF
TRBV19,TRBJ1-2,13,NA,CASSTTGVSGYTF
TRBV5-1,TRBJ1-2,15,NA,CASSLAPTGNYGYTF
TRBV15,TRBJ1-5,15,NA,CATSRDGGVGQPQHF
TRBV12-2,TRBJ1-2,14,NA,CASRFKRQLYGYTF
TRBV19,TRBJ2-4,15,NA,CASGTSGRVGNIQYF
TRBV24-1,TRBJ2-1,15,NA,CATRDSGRSYNEQFF